This T cell receptor (beta chain) was identified during a study of T cells expressing NK-cell markers (TCRdb year 2020). Describing the broader study: TCR beta-chain repertoires were profiled in sorted CD3+CD56+NKG2C+, CD3+CD56+NKG2C- and CD3+CD56-NKG2C+ T-cell subsets from fewer than 10 donors. Randomly selected healthy volunteers, three men and five women, were used as the eight sequenced donors. Libraries were sequenced as 2 x 150 bp reads on Illumina HiSeq 2000/2500, MiSeq or NextSeq. Most of the eight sequenced donors were HCMV-seropositive and one was HCMV-seronegative.

HCMV-specific IgG was detected in serum with a commercial ELISA kit to determine HCMV serostatus. Ficoll density gradient centrifugation was used to isolate peripheral blood mononuclear cells from blood. Note on this clonotype: Its specific antigen is unknown.

Points the paper makes about the study in general: Those dominant clonotypes were again the most abundant among CD3+CD56-NKG2C+ cells in a few donors, at about 25-65%. In six donors, the dominant CD3+CD56+NKG2C+ clonotypes ranked among the top 10 CD8+ clonotypes, making up about 1.0-8% of CD8+ T cells. Whether the expanded NKG2C-expressing T cell clones were specific for HCMV antigens was left unclear.

The listed sequencing device is Illumina HiSeq 2000. The TCR beta cDNA libraries were made using 5'RACE template switching, a step that added both a universal primer site and unique molecular identifiers. Priming for cDNA synthesis came from the TCR beta constant segment, and two successive PCR amplification steps followed. The study's processing was this. MIGEC was used to demultiplex reads and group reads by UMI, and MiTCR was used to assemble and quantify clonotypes. Only TCR cDNA sequences supported by at least two reads were kept to exclude erroneous sequences. The tcR package was used for downstream repertoire analysis, and clonotypes were matched across fractions by CDR3 nucleotide sequence plus V segment. Antigen specificity was annotated against VDJdb with VDJmatch, allowing one amino acid substitution in CDR3. TCRdb reprocessed the reads and provides one entry for every CDR3 protein sequence; no DNA is given. The authors' filters were not applied to this entry. This sample's clone table shows hundreds of thousands of distinct CDR3 sequences. The top ten hold roughly 3.6% of the sample.

The sequence came from a young man in good health. Donor details come from another sample of the same person, matched by shared clones. The sample taken for sequencing was blood T cells: a sorted CD56 or NKG2C T cell subset, CD4+ or CD8+ T cells, or bulk PBMC T cells (not recorded which).

The CDR3 amino acid sequence is: CASSSSSGTFTGELFF. The sequence joins TRBV11-1 to TRBJ2-2; TCRdb names TRBD2, which stays unverified in the absence of DNA. The cysteine opens and the phenylalanine closes a CDR3 of 16 amino acids. The DNA is not on file. The germline V gene (reference sequence) provides CDR1 SGHAT and CDR2 FQDESV.